Reported below is one T cell receptor (beta chain). Sequencing libraries for TCR beta were prepared with iRepertoire HTBI primers and Arm-PCR of CDR3 regions. TCRdb passed the multiplex PCR reads through MiXCR, listing each CDR3 protein once. The sample shows roughly 560,000 distinct CDR3 sequences, about 16% of them seen only once. The time point was: newly diagnosed GD, antithyroid drugs for less than 3 months. Extracted RNA from PBMCs served as the source of the TCR library. These data originate in a study of regulatory T cells in long-lasting Graves disease. CDR1 and CDR2 (germline): SGHRS, YFSETQ. The CDR3 is 13 amino acids. V was pared by 0 bases and J by 7 bases, with 7 bases between. The same specimen was also included in a second study, on T cells in Graves' hyperthyroidism and ophthalmopathy.

This TCR came from a woman aged 40 to 65 with Graves disease. The sample was peripheral blood mononuclear cells (PBMCs), taken at new diagnosis, from a patient treated with antithyroid drugs. The chain couples TRBV5-1 to TRBJ2-2; D is uncertain. CDR3 region: CASSLDGDGELFF. The CDR3 DNA sequence: TGCGCCAGCAGCTTGGATGGGGACGGGGAGCTGTTTTTT.